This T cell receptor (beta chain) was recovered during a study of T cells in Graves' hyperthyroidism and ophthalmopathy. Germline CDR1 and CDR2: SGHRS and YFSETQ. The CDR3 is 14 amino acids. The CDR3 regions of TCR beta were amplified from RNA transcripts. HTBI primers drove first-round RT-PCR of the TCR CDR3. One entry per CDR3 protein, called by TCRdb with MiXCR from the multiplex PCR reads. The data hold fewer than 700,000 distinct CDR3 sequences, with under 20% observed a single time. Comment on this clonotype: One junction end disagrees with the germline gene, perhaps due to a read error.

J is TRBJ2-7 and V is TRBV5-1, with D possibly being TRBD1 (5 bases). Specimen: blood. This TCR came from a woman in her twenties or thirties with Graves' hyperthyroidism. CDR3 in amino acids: CASGLALPGLEQYF. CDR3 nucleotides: TGCGCCAGCGGCTTGGCGCTCCCAGGGCTCGAGCAGTACTTC.